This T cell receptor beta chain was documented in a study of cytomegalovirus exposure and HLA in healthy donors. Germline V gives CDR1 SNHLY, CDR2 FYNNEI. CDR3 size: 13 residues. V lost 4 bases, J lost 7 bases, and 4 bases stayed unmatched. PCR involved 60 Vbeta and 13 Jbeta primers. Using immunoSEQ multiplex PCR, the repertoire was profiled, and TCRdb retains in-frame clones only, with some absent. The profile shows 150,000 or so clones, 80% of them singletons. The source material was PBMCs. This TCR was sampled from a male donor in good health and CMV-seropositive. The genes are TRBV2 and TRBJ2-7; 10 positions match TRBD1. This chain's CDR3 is CASSAGQGREQYF. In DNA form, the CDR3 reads TGTGCCAGCAGTGCGGGACAGGGGAGGGAGCAGTACTTC.